Presented here are 3 T cell receptor beta chains from one specimen sequenced in a study of blood T cells in healthy people across ages. A sample-barcoded 5' primer and a J-beta primer mix were used in a second PCR of roughly 7 to 12 cycles. TCRdb reanalysed the 5' RACE reads using MiXCR and keeps one entry per CDR3 protein. The sample includes 660,000 or so distinct CDR3 sequences, 58% of them seen just once. Sequences were obtained from blood. These receptors were obtained from a man aged 60 to 69 in good health.

This sequence joins TRBV6-1 and TRBJ2-1, with D perhaps being TRBD1 or TRBD2 (5 bases each). Germline values: CDR1 MNHNS, CDR2 SASEGT. Trimming stripped 2 bases from V and 3 bases from J, with 17 bases between. CDR3 length: 17 amino acids. CDR3 DNA: TGTGCCAGCAGTGAAAACCCCACGGGACCCGACTACAATGAGCAGTTCTTC. This sequence encodes CASSENPTGPDYNEQFF.

This chain links TRBV29-1 with TRBJ2-5; no clear D gene. Deletions cut 4 bases from V and 0 bases from J, with 9 bases between. This CDR3 has 13 amino acids. CDR1 is SQVTM, CDR2 ANQGSEA, per germline. The CDR3 region has the DNA TGCAGCGTTGGAGGCAGGAACCAAGAGACCCAGTACTTC. Translation gives CSVGGRNQETQYF.

This chain's CDR3 is CASSPLTENNSPLHF. The CDR3 coding sequence is TGTGCCAGCAGCCCCTTGACGGAGAATAATTCACCCCTCCACTTT. The rearrangement joins TRBV7-2 to TRBJ1-6; D is undetermined. The CDR3 consists of 15 residues. The germline CDR1 and CDR2 sequences are SGHTA and FQGNSA. The germline V and J ends were trimmed by 5 bases and 5 bases, with 13 bases remaining between them.